This T cell receptor beta chain was documented in a study of Graves' ophthalmopathy and Graves' hyperthyroidism. Notes on the study in general: The model predicted progression of ophthalmopathy with a sensitivity of roughly 65%, and its specificity was around 72%. The blood repertoire also included most expanded thyroid clonotypes above 0.001 frequency.

Amplification targeted the TCR beta CDR3 regions, with RNA transcripts as the source material. HTBI-primed RT-PCR formed the first round, and a multiplex PCR formed the second. TCRdb processed the multiplex PCR reads anew with MiXCR; each CDR3 protein has one entry. The sample holds 680,000 or so distinct CDR3 sequences, about a fifth seen once. This clonotype was observed at least ten times. Its antigen is still unknown. The CDR3 length is 14 residues. Trimming cost V 7 bases and J 8 bases, with 15 bases left between them. Hyperthyroidism patients were newly diagnosed, ill under 2 months, and aged 18 to 65 years. Orbital computed tomography, thyroid ultrasound, TRAb, serum thyroxine and clinical symptoms formed the basis of diagnosis.

The TCR sequence derives from a woman aged 18 to 35 with stable Graves' hyperthyroidism. Some clones in this sample may be carry-over from other donors' samples. What was sequenced was peripheral blood. The genes are TRBV12-3 or TRBV12-4 and TRBJ1-6; D uncertain. The CDR3 region has the DNA TGTGCCAGCAAGCCGGGAGGGTGGGATTCACCCCTCCACTTT. It codes for CASKPGGWDSPLHF.